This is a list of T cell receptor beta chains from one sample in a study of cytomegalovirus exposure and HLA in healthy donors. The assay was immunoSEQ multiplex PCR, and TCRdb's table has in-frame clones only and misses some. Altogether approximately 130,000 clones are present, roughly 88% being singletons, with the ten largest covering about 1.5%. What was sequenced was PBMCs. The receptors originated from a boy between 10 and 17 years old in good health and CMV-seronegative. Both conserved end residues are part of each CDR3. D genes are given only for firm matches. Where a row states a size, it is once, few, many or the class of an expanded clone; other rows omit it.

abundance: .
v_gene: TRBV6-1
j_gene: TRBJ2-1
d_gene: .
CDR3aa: CASSEGSFSLGNEQFF
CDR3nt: TGTGCCAGCAGTGAAGGGAGCTTCTCCCTCGGTAATGAGCAGTTCTTC

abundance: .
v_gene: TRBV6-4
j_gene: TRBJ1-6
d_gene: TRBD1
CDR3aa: CASSELAGGENSPLHF
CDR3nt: TGTGCCAGCAGTGAGCTAGCAGGGGGCGAGAATTCACCCCTCCACTTT

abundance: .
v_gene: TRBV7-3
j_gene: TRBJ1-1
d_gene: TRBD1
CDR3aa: CASSLTSTGGFRNTEAFF
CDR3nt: TGTGCCAGCAGCTTAACTTCTACAGGGGGTTTTCGGAACACTGAAGCTTTCTTT

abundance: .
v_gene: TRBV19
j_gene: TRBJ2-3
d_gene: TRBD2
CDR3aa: CASSTYGTSGRASTDTQYF
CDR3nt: TGTGCCAGTAGTACTTACGGGACTAGCGGGAGAGCTAGCACAGATACGCAGTATTTT

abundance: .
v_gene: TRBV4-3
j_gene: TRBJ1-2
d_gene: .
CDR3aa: CASSQDQAGTPWSGYTF
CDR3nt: TGCGCCAGCAGCCAAGATCAGGCGGGAACTCCCTGGAGTGGCTACACCTTC

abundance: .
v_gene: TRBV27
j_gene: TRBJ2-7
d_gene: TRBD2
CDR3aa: CASSLSPGLPNYEQYF
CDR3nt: TGTGCCAGCAGTTTGAGTCCGGGACTACCTAACTACGAGCAGTACTTC

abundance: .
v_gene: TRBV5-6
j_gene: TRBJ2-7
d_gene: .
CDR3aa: CASSFGASYEQYF
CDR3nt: TGTGCCAGCAGCTTTGGAGCCTCCTACGAGCAGTACTTC

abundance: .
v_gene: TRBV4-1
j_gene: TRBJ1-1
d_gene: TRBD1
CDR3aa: CASSTSGTGDTEAFF
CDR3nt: TGCGCCAGCAGCACCTCCGGGACAGGGGACACTGAAGCTTTCTTT

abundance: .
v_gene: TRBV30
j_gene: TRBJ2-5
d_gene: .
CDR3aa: CAMGPETQYF
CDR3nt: TGTGCCATGGGCCCAGAGACCCAGTACTTC

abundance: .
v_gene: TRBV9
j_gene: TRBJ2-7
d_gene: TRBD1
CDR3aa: CASSGDSGEQYF
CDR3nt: TGTGCCAGCAGCGGGGACAGCGGCGAGCAGTACTTC

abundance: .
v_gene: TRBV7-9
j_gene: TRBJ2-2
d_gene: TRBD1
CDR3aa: CASSWDRNTGELFF
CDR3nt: TGTGCCAGCAGCTGGGACAGGAACACCGGGGAGCTGTTTTTT

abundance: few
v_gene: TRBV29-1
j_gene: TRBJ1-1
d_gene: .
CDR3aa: CSVEDLGQPLNTEAFF
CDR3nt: TGCAGCGTTGAAGATCTTGGGCAGCCTCTGAACACTGAAGCTTTCTTT

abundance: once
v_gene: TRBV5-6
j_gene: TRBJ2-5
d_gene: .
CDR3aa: CASRPTGGLRKETQYF
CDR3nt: TGTGCCAGCAGACCCACGGGGGGCCTTAGGAAAGAGACCCAGTACTTC

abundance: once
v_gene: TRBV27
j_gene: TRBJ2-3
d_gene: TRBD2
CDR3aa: CASSLSGSVLTDTQYF
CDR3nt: TGTGCCAGCAGTCTCAGCGGGAGTGTCCTCACAGATACGCAGTATTTT

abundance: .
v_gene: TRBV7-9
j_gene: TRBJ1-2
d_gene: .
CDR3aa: CASSPSTGEGYTF
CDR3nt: TGTGCCAGCAGCCCCTCTACTGGAGAAGGCTACACCTTC

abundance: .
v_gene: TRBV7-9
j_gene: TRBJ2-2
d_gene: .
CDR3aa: CASRSAGPGELFF
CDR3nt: TGTGCCAGCAGATCCGCAGGGCCCGGGGAGCTGTTTTTT

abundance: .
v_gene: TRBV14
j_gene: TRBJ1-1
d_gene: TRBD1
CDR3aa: CASSPRTGANTEAFF
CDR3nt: TGTGCCAGCAGCCCGCGGACAGGGGCGAACACTGAAGCTTTCTTT

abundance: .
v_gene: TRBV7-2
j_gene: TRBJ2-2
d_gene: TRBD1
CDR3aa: CASSLGGQGHTGELFF
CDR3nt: TGTGCCAGCAGCCTGGGCGGACAGGGCCACACCGGGGAGCTGTTTTTT

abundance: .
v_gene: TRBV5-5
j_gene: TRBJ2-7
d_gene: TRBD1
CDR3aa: CASSAQGTGYEQYF
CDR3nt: TGTGCCAGCAGCGCACAGGGGACGGGATACGAGCAGTACTTC

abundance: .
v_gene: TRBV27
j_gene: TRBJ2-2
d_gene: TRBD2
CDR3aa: CASSFLLAGNTGELFF
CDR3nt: TGTGCCAGCAGTTTCCTCCTAGCGGGAAACACCGGGGAGCTGTTTTTT

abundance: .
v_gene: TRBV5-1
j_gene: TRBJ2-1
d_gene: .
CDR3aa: CASSFQDNEQFF
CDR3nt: TGCGCCAGCAGCTTCCAGGACAATGAGCAGTTCTTC

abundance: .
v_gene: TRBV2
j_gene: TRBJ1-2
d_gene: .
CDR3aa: CASCDYNYGYTF
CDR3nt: TGTGCCAGCTGCGACTATAACTATGGCTACACCTTC

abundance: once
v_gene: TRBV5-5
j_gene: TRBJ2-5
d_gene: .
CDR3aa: CASSLGQGEVQETQYF
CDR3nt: TGTGCCAGCAGCTTGGGGCAGGGGGAGGTACAAGAGACCCAGTACTTC

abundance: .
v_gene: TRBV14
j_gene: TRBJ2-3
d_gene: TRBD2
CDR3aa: CASSQVAGGRTDTQYF
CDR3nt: TGTGCCAGCAGCCAAGTAGCGGGGGGGCGGACAGATACGCAGTATTTT

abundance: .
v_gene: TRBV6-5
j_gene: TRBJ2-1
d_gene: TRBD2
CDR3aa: CASQRAGLGYEQFF
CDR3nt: TGTGCCAGCCAGAGAGCGGGATTGGGTTATGAGCAGTTCTTC

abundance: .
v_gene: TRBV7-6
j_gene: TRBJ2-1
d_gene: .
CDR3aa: CASSLRTPSSYNEQFF
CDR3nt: TGTGCCAGCAGCTTGCGGACACCGAGCTCCTACAATGAGCAGTTCTTC

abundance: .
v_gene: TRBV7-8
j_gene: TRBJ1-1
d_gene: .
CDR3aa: CASSLLGAPAGTEAFF
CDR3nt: TGTGCCAGCAGCTTACTTGGCGCGCCTGCGGGGACTGAAGCTTTCTTT

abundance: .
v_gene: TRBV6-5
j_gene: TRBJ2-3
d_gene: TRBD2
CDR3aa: CASSRNSGGADTQYF
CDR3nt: TGTGCCAGCAGTCGTAATAGCGGGGGGGCAGATACGCAGTATTTT

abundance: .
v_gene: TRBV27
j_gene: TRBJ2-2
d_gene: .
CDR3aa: CASSSQREAGELFF
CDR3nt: TGTGCCAGCAGTTCCCAGAGGGAGGCCGGGGAGCTGTTTTTT

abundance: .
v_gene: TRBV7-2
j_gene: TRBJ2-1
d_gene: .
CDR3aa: CASSLVRSPYNEQFF
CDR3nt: TGTGCCAGCAGCTTAGTGAGGAGCCCGTACAATGAGCAGTTCTTC

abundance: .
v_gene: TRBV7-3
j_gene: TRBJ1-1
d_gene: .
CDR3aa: CASSQGSRAEAFF
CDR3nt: TGTGCCAGCAGCCAGGGGAGTAGGGCTGAAGCTTTCTTT

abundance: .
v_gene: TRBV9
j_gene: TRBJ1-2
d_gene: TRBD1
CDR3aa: CASSVTGQGVSGGYTF
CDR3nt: TGTGCCAGCAGCGTCACGGGACAGGGGGTGTCAGGCGGCTACACCTTC

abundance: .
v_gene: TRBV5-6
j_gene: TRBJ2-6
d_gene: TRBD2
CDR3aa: CASSKRETGANVLTF
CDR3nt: TGTGCCAGCAGCAAGCGGGAGACAGGGGCCAACGTCCTGACTTTC

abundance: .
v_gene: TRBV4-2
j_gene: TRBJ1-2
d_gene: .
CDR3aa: CASSQVSTGYGYTF
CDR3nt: TGTGCCAGCAGCCAAGTCTCGACCGGGTATGGCTACACCTTC

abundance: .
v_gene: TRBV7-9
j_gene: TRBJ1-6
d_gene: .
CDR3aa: CASSLGTVGDSPLHF
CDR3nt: TGTGCCAGCAGCTTGGGAACCGTAGGGGATTCACCCCTCCACTTT

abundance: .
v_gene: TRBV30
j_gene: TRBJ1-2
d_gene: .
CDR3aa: CAWSFSGSNYGYTF
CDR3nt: TGTGCCTGGAGTTTCTCCGGTTCTAACTATGGCTACACCTTC

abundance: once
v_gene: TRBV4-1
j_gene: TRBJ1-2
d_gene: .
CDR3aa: CASSHFEPPRGDYGYTF
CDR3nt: TGCGCCAGCAGCCACTTTGAACCCCCCCGCGGGGACTATGGCTACACCTTC

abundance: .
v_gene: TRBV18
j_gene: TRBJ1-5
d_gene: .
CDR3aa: CASSPNGSNQPQHF
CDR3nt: TGTGCCAGCTCACCAAACGGTAGCAATCAGCCCCAGCATTTT

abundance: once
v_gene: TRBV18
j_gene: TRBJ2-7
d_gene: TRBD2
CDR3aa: CASSPVASGTYEQYF
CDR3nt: TGTGCCAGCTCACCAGTTGCTAGCGGGACCTACGAGCAGTACTTC

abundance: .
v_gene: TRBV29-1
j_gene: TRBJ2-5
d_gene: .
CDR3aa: CSVESRVDETQYF
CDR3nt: TGCAGCGTTGAGTCCAGGGTTGACGAGACCCAGTACTTC

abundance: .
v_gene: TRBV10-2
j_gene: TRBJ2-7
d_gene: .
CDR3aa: CASSGTVYEQYF
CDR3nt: TGCGCCAGCAGTGGGACAGTCTACGAGCAGTACTTC

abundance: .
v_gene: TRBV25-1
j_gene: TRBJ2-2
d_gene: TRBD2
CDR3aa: CASSPANGGTGELFF
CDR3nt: TGTGCCAGCAGTCCCGCAAACGGGGGGACCGGGGAGCTGTTTTTT

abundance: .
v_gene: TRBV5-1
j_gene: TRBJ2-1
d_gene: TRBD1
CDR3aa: CASSVKQGEPYNEQFF
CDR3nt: TGCGCCAGCAGCGTCAAACAGGGGGAACCCTACAATGAGCAGTTCTTC

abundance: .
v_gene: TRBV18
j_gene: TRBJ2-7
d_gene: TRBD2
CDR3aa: CASSPLREGNEQYF
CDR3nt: TGTGCCAGCTCACCACTGCGGGAGGGCAACGAGCAGTACTTC

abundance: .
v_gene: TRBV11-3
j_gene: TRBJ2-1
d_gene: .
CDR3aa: CASSVKDRPNEQFF
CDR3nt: TGTGCCAGCAGCGTTAAGGACAGACCTAATGAGCAGTTCTTC

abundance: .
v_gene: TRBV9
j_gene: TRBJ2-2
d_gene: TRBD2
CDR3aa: CASSVSASGGANTGELFF
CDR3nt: TGTGCCAGCAGCGTCTCGGCTAGCGGGGGGGCGAACACCGGGGAGCTGTTTTTT

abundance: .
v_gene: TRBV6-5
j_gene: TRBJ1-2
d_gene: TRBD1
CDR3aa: CASSYRGPPYGYTF
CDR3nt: TGTGCCAGCAGTTACAGGGGGCCTCCCTATGGCTACACCTTC

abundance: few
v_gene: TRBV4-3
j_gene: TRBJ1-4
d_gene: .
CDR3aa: CASSQGGSSEKLFF
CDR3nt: TGCGCCAGCAGCCAAGGAGGGTCCAGTGAAAAACTGTTTTTT

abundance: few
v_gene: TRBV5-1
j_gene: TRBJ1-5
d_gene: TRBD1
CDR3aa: CASSIGTGAQPQHF
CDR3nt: TGCGCCAGCAGCATTGGGACAGGGGCTCAGCCCCAGCATTTT

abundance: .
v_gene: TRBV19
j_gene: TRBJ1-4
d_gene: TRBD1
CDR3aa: CASRQGLDGEKLFF
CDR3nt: TGTGCCAGTAGACAGGGGCTGGATGGTGAAAAACTGTTTTTT

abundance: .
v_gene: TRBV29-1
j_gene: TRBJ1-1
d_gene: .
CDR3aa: CSVDFPAEAFF
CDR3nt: TGCAGCGTTGATTTCCCAGCGGAAGCTTTCTTT

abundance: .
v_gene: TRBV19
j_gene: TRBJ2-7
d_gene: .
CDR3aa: CASSSGNSYEQYF
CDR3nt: TGTGCCAGTAGTAGCGGGAACTCCTACGAGCAGTACTTC

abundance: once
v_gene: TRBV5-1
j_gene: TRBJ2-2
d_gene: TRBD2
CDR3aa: CASSRASGAMNTGELFF
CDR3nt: TGCGCCAGCAGCAGGGCTAGCGGGGCGATGAACACCGGGGAGCTGTTTTTT

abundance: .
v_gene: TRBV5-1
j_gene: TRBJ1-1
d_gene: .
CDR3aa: CASSRDTNTEAFF
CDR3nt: TGCGCCAGCAGCCGGGACACGAACACTGAAGCTTTCTTT

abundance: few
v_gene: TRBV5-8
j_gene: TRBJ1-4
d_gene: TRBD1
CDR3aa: CASSPTRQGSIF
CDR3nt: TGTGCCAGCAGCCCTACTAGACAGGGTTCGATTTTT